Included here is one T cell receptor (beta chain) sequence, with context. Its antigen is not known. This specimen comes from a study of blood T cells in healthy people across ages. General observations from the study: Across the age range, TCR beta diversity per million T cells fell in a roughly linear way.

In germline, CDR1 is MDHEN, CDR2 SYDVKM. Trimming stripped 5 bases from V and 0 bases from J, with 14 bases between. This CDR3 has 16 amino acids. With a J-beta primer mix and a sample-barcoded 5' primer, a second PCR ran roughly 6 to 11 cycles. Every cDNA was tagged by a template-switch adaptor with 12 random nucleotides. Via MiXCR, TCRdb re-called the 5' RACE reads, giving one row per CDR3 protein. Of 550,000 to 750,000 distinct CDR3 sequences listed, roughly 21% are singletons. Sequences were obtained from blood. V and J are TRBV28 and TRBJ2-1, with D maybe TRBD2 (6 bases). The receptor was derived from a man between 65 and 85 years old in good health. The CDR3 region has the DNA TGTGCCAGCAGTCAGCTAGCGTTGAGCTCCTACAATGAGCAGTTCTTC. Its translation: CASSQLALSSYNEQFF. Together with reference TRBV28 and TRBJ2-1, the CDR3 gives the full variable domain: DVKVTQSSRYLVKRTGEKVFLECVQDMDHENMFWYRQDPGLGLRLIYFSYDVKMKEKGDIPEGYSVSREKKERFSLILESASTNQTSMYLCASSQLALSSYNEQFFGPGTRLTVL.